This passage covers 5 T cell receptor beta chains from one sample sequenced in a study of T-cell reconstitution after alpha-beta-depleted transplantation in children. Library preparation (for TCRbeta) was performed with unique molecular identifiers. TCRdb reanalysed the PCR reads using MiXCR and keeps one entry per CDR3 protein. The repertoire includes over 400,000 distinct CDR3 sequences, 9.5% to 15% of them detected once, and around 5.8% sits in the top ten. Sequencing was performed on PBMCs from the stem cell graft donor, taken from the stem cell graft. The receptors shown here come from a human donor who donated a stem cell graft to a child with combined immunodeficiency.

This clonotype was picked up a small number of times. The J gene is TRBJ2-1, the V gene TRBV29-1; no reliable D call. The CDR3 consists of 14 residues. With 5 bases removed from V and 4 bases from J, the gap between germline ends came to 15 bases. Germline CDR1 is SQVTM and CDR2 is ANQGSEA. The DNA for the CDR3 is TGCAGCGTTTCGCTCTTCGCCGAGTACAATGAGCAGTTCTTC. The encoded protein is CSVSLFAEYNEQFF.

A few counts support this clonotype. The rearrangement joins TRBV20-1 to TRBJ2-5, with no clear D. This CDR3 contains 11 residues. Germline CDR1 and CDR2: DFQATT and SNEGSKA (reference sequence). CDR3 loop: CSAHTYETQYF. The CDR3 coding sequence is TGCTCCGCCCACACATATGAGACCCAGTACTTC.

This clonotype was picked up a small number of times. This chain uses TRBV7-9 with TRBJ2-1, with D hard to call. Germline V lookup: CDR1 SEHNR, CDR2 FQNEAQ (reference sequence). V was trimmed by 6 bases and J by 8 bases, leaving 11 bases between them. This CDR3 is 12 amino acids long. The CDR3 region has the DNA TGTGCCAGCAGTCCCATCCGGGATGAGCAGTTCTTC. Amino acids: CASSPIRDEQFF.

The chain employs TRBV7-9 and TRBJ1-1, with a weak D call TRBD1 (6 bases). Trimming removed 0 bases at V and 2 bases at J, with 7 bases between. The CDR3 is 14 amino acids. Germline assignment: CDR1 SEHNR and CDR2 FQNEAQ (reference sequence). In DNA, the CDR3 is TGTGCCAGCAGCTTAGCGGACAGTAACACTGAAGCTTTCTTT. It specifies CASSLADSNTEAFF.

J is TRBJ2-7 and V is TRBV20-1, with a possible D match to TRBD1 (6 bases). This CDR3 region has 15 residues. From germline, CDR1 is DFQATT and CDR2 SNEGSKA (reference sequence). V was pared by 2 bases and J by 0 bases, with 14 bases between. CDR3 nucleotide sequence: TGCAGTGCTAGACACAGGGACCACTTCTCCTACGAGCAGTACTTC. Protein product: CSARHRDHFSYEQYF.